The sample holds one count of the clone carrying this T cell receptor beta chain. What it binds is not known. These data originate in a study of OX40 agonist ivuxolimab in advanced cancers. Study-wide context: Dose-escalation cases comprised hepatocellular carcinoma, melanoma, renal cell or head and neck cancer. Males comprised 75% to 90% of the group, whose mean age was about 60 years (range 23 to 79).

The CDR3 covers 16 residues. The V gene's germline CDR1 is SGHRS and CDR2 YFSETQ. V gave up 2 bases and J gave up 5 bases, with 19 bases separating them. Assay: immunoSEQ multiplex PCR; the TCRdb copy retains only in-frame clones and omits some. The sample includes about 44,000 clones, 80% seen only once; the top ten take about 5%. Study-wide results and caveats: Blood T cells, both CD4+ and CD8+, expanded clonally by week 6 at 0.1 to 3.0 mg/kg.

The chain combines TRBV5-1 with TRBJ2-5; D is uncertain. The sequence derives from an adult with an advanced solid tumor such as melanoma, head and neck, liver or kidney cancer. Sequenced material: CD4+ or CD8+ T cells sorted from blood, taken in a trial of the OX40 agonist ivuxolimab. CDR3 amino acids: CASSFHAMSVSETQYF. The DNA of the CDR3 is TGCGCCAGCAGCTTCCACGCAATGAGCGTGAGTGAGACCCAGTACTTC.